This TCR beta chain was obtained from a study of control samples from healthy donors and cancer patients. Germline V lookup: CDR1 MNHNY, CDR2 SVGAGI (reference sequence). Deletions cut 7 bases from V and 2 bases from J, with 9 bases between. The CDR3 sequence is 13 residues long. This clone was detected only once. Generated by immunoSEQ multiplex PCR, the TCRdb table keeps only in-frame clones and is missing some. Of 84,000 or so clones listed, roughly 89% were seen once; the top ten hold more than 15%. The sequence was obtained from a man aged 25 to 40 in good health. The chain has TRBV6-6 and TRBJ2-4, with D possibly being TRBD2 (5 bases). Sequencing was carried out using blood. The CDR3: CASNGSTKNIQYF. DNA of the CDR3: TGTGCCAGCAATGGGAGTACCAAAAACATTCAGTACTTC.